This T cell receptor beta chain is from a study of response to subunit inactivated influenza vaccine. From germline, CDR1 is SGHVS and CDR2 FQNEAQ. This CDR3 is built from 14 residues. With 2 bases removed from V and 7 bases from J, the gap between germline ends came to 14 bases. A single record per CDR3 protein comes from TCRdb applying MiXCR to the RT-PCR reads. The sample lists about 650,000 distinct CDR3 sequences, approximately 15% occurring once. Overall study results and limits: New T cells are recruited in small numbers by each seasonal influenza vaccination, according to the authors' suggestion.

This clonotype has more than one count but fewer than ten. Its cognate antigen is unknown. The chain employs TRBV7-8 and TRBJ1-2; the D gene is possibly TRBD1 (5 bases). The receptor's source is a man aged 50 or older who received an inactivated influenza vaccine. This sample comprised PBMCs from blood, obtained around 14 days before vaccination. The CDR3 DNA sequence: TGTGCCAGCAGCTTATCGGGGGTTGGAGGTGGCTACACCTTC. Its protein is CASSLSGVGGGYTF. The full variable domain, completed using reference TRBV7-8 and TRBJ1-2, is GAGVSQSPRYKVAKRGQDVALRCDPISGHVSLFWYQQALGQGPEFLTYFQNEAQLDKSGLPSDRFFAERPEGSVSTLKIQRTQQEDSAVYLCASSLSGVGGGYTFGSGTRLTVV.